A selection of T cell receptor beta chains follows, all from one sample in a study of blood T cell repertoires in COVID-19. TCRdb's copy holds only in-frame clones and misses some; the assay was immunoSEQ multiplex PCR. This sample has about 330,000 clones; around 92% occur once, and the top ten carry 5% to 7%. The specimen sequenced was peripheral blood. Receptors were obtained from a young man who had recovered from COVID-19. Each CDR3 is given without its conserved first and last residue. The order of the fields is J gene, CDR3 length, V gene, CDR3 protein.

>TRBJ2-2|14|TRBV27
ASSQGGSQNTGELF
>TRBJ2-7|15|TRBV7-2
ASSLISAGSSSYEQY
>TRBJ2-5|13|TRBV6-2/TRBV6-3
ASSYSVAATETQY
>TRBJ2-3|14|TRBV10-3
AISESQGALTDTQY
>TRBJ2-1|12|TRBV11-3
ASSLRTGYNEQF
>TRBJ1-3|12|TRBV4-3
ASSQDQGRNTIY
>TRBJ1-2|11|TRBV29-1
SVGQGENYGYT
>TRBJ2-1|13|TRBV7-3
ASSFKAGGLNEQF
>TRBJ1-5|13|TRBV28
ASSFAGQGHQPQH
>TRBJ1-1|10|TRBV7-9
ASSHINTEAF
>TRBJ1-1|13|TRBV10-3
AISLPGQRNTEAF
>TRBJ1-2|11|TRBV18
ASSQDRGNGYT
>TRBJ1-1|9|TRBV20-1
SAQLNTEAF
>TRBJ2-2|14|TRBV5-4
ASSLGAGGHTGELF
>TRBJ2-6|17|TRBV12-1
ASSFEAVGGPVGANVLT
>TRBJ1-2|11|TRBV4-1
ASSTPPGGGYT
>TRBJ2-3|13|TRBV30
AWSEGTSGTDTQY
>TRBJ1-6|12|TRBV5-1
ASSGDRGDSPLH
>TRBJ1-1|13|TRBV27
ASSFLPGGQLEAF
>TRBJ2-3|11|TRBV5-4
ASSFDTGDTQY